This TCR beta chain was identified during a study of metastatic and nonmetastatic thyroid tumors. In the study overall: Where malignant and benign thyroid patients were concerned, repertoires were compared across blood and tumor or nodule tissue.

Thyroid surgery took place with no prior treatment in any patient. This clone was seen a single time. Its antigen is as yet unknown. V was shortened by 2 bases and J by 5 bases, with 10 bases between the two germline ends. Germline lookup yields CDR1 GTSNPN and CDR2 SVGIG (reference sequence). This CDR3 has 13 residues. As originally analysed: A papillary thyroid cancer distant-metastasis classifier was built from CDR3 differences across clinicopathological groups. TCRdb redid the clone calls on the PCR reads using MiXCR. The authors' filters were not applied to this entry. The table records some 34,000 clones, 20% to 25% of them present only once. Study outcomes and limitations: In blood and tumor, TCR beta diversity was reportedly significantly higher in malignant thyroid tumors than in benign nodules.

The source of this sequence is a female donor with papillary thyroid cancer or a benign thyroid nodule (not recorded which). Some clones in this sample may be carry-over from other donors' samples. Material: blood. The chain carries TRBV30 and TRBJ1-5, with D possibly matching TRBD1 (6 bases). The CDR3 sequence is CAWSFGGDQPQHF. The CDR3 DNA is TGTGCCTGGAGTTTTGGGGGCGATCAGCCCCAGCATTTT.